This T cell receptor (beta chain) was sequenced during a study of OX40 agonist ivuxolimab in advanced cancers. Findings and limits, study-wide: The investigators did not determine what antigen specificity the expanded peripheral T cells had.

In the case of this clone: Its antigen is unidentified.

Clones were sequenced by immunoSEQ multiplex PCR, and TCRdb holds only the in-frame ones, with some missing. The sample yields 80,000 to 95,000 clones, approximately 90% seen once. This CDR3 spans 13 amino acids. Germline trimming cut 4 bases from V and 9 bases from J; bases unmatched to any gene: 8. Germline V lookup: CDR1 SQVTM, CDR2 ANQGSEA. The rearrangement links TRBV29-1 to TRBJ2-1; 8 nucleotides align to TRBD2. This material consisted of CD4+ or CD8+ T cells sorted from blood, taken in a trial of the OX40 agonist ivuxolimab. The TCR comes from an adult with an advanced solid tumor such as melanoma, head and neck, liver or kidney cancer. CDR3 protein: CSVAASGRGEQFF. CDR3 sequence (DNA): TGCAGCGTTGCGGCTAGCGGGCGAGGTGAGCAGTTCTTC.